The T cell receptor beta chain under discussion was sequenced for a study of response to subunit inactivated influenza vaccine. MiXCR, run by TCRdb on the RT-PCR reads, gives a single entry per CDR3 protein. Counted here are more than 400,000 distinct CDR3 sequences, roughly 9.7% occurring once; the ten biggest clones make up roughly 12%. From germline, CDR1 is SEHNR and CDR2 FQNEAQ (reference sequence). Trimming pared 7 bases from V and 10 bases from J, leaving 11 bases between. CDR3 length equals 11 residues. This clonotype has a single count. Antigen specificity is unknown. General observations from the study: The authors suggested that few new T cells are recruited per seasonal influenza vaccination.

The receptor was derived from a man over 45 who received an inactivated influenza vaccine. This sample comprised PBMCs from blood, obtained more than 35 days after vaccination. The V gene is TRBV7-9, the J gene TRBJ2-1, with a weak D call TRBD2 (6 bases). The chain's CDR3 is CASIPGGEQFF. The CDR3 DNA follows: TGTGCCAGCATCCCCGGGGGAGAGCAGTTCTTC.